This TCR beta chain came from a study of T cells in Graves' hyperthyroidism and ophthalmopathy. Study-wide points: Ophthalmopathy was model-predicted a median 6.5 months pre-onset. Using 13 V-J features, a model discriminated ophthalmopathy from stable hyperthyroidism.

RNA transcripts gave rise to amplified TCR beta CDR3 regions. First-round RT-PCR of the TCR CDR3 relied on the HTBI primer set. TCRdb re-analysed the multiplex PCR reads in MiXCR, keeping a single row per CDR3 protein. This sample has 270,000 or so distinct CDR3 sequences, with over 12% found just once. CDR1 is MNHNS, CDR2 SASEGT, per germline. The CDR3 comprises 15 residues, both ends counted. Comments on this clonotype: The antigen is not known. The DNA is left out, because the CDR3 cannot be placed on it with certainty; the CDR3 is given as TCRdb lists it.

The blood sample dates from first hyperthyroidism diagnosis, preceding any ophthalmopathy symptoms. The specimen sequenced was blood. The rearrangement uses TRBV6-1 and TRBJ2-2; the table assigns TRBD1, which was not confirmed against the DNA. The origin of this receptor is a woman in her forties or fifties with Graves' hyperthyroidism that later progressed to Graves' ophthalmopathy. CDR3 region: CASLDRGAAPGSCFF.